The rows below give T cell receptor beta chains drawn from one sample of a study of blood T cell repertoires in COVID-19. Method: immunoSEQ multiplex PCR; TCRdb's copy keeps in-frame clones and lacks some. The table lists 70,000 to 80,000 clones, approximately 89% of them singletons. Input material: peripheral blood. These receptors were collected from a woman aged 55 to 70 with acute or convalescent COVID-19. Each CDR3 is given with its conserved first and last residue. Each record gives: CDR3 protein, V gene, D gene, J gene. A D gene is named only where the DNA matches it firmly.

CDR3 protein: CASSLTLAGQNTGELFF
V gene: TRBV7-6
D gene: TRBD2
J gene: TRBJ2-2

CDR3 protein: CASRQRGSTDTQYF
V gene: TRBV6-6
D gene: TRBD2
J gene: TRBJ2-3

CDR3 protein: CAREGTGDYEQYF
V gene: TRBV7-9
D gene: TRBD1
J gene: TRBJ2-7

CDR3 protein: CASSARISVGVPDTQYF
V gene: TRBV10-1
D gene: .
J gene: TRBJ2-3

CDR3 protein: CASSHQAGVNEQYF
V gene: TRBV3-1/TRBV3-2
D gene: TRBD2
J gene: TRBJ2-7

CDR3 protein: CASSSAGGSYNEQFF
V gene: TRBV6-2/TRBV6-3
D gene: TRBD2
J gene: TRBJ2-1

CDR3 protein: CASSRSGQGRGNEQFF
V gene: TRBV19
D gene: TRBD1
J gene: TRBJ2-1

CDR3 protein: CASSVTGTGNTGELFF
V gene: TRBV6-6
D gene: TRBD1
J gene: TRBJ2-2

CDR3 protein: CASTKGLAGLDTQYF
V gene: TRBV7-2
D gene: TRBD2
J gene: TRBJ2-3

CDR3 protein: CASRQTRPINEQFF
V gene: TRBV28
D gene: .
J gene: TRBJ2-1

CDR3 protein: CASSISGGLNIQYF
V gene: TRBV5-4
D gene: TRBD2
J gene: TRBJ2-4

CDR3 protein: CASGENRGGYTDTQYF
V gene: TRBV19
D gene: TRBD2
J gene: TRBJ2-3

CDR3 protein: CASSQEGTGGGYGYTF
V gene: TRBV13
D gene: TRBD1
J gene: TRBJ1-2

CDR3 protein: CASSADRGPTDTQYF
V gene: TRBV5-4
D gene: TRBD1
J gene: TRBJ2-3

CDR3 protein: CASSLVWGLGDTGELFF
V gene: TRBV7-2
D gene: TRBD2
J gene: TRBJ2-2

CDR3 protein: CATGLVGGDTQYF
V gene: TRBV28
D gene: .
J gene: TRBJ2-3

CDR3 protein: CASSYTRQNEQFF
V gene: TRBV6-6
D gene: .
J gene: TRBJ2-1

CDR3 protein: CASSRVGDPNEQFF
V gene: TRBV6-2/TRBV6-3
D gene: .
J gene: TRBJ2-1

CDR3 protein: CASSASSYEQYF
V gene: TRBV7-9
D gene: .
J gene: TRBJ2-7

CDR3 protein: CASSLDQGAVYGYTF
V gene: TRBV5-1
D gene: TRBD1
J gene: TRBJ1-2

CDR3 protein: CASSSKGTGVNEQYF
V gene: TRBV5-4
D gene: TRBD1
J gene: TRBJ2-7

CDR3 protein: CASSPGTGGAETQYF
V gene: TRBV7-9
D gene: TRBD1
J gene: TRBJ2-5

CDR3 protein: CASSILGGEKLFF
V gene: TRBV7-9
D gene: .
J gene: TRBJ1-4

CDR3 protein: CASSYGLGTPQHF
V gene: TRBV6-5
D gene: .
J gene: TRBJ1-5

CDR3 protein: CASSPTGGADGYTF
V gene: TRBV18
D gene: TRBD1
J gene: TRBJ1-2

CDR3 protein: CASSPGTGGYGYTF
V gene: TRBV7-8
D gene: TRBD1
J gene: TRBJ1-2

CDR3 protein: CASSLKIGQLSGANVLTF
V gene: TRBV7-2
D gene: .
J gene: TRBJ2-6

CDR3 protein: CASSMQGPAYEQYF
V gene: TRBV19
D gene: .
J gene: TRBJ2-7

CDR3 protein: CASSLGQASNYGYTF
V gene: TRBV7-2
D gene: .
J gene: TRBJ1-2

CDR3 protein: CASSLGGGADTQYF
V gene: TRBV5-1
D gene: .
J gene: TRBJ2-3

CDR3 protein: CSASKASGGSYNEQFF
V gene: TRBV20-1
D gene: TRBD2
J gene: TRBJ2-1

CDR3 protein: CASIGDTQYF
V gene: TRBV2
D gene: .
J gene: TRBJ2-3

CDR3 protein: CSVDKGVDYGYTF
V gene: TRBV29-1
D gene: .
J gene: TRBJ1-2

CDR3 protein: CASSQGGGNTGELFF
V gene: TRBV3-1/TRBV3-2
D gene: .
J gene: TRBJ2-2

CDR3 protein: CASSVGLSGELFF
V gene: TRBV9
D gene: .
J gene: TRBJ2-2

CDR3 protein: CASSPLAGTGELFF
V gene: TRBV18
D gene: .
J gene: TRBJ2-2

CDR3 protein: CASSAAGTVNQPQHF
V gene: TRBV7-9
D gene: TRBD1
J gene: TRBJ1-5

CDR3 protein: CASSLKGEKLFF
V gene: TRBV12-3/TRBV12-4
D gene: .
J gene: TRBJ1-4

CDR3 protein: CASSQEGRAGIPVGEQFF
V gene: TRBV4-1
D gene: .
J gene: TRBJ2-1

CDR3 protein: CASSQDSSGGYEQYF
V gene: TRBV3-1/TRBV3-2
D gene: TRBD2
J gene: TRBJ2-7

CDR3 protein: CASRRFGTTNTEAFF
V gene: TRBV4-1
D gene: .
J gene: TRBJ1-1

CDR3 protein: CASSRTGNSPLHF
V gene: TRBV11-3
D gene: TRBD1
J gene: TRBJ1-6

CDR3 protein: CAITRPAGTTDTQYF
V gene: TRBV28
D gene: .
J gene: TRBJ2-3

CDR3 protein: CASSAALGYTF
V gene: TRBV6-1
D gene: .
J gene: TRBJ1-2

CDR3 protein: CASSSGQGVSGANVLTF
V gene: TRBV19
D gene: TRBD1
J gene: TRBJ2-6

CDR3 protein: CASSLAPRGDTEAFF
V gene: TRBV5-5
D gene: .
J gene: TRBJ1-1

CDR3 protein: CASSRDRDSDTQYF
V gene: TRBV19
D gene: TRBD1
J gene: TRBJ2-3

CDR3 protein: CASSRNTGELFF
V gene: TRBV9
D gene: .
J gene: TRBJ2-2

CDR3 protein: CASRELASTDTQYF
V gene: TRBV6-4
D gene: .
J gene: TRBJ2-3

CDR3 protein: CASSLGLSGANVLTF
V gene: TRBV3-1/TRBV3-2
D gene: .
J gene: TRBJ2-6

CDR3 protein: CATSRPTSGGRGDTQYF
V gene: TRBV15
D gene: TRBD2
J gene: TRBJ2-3

CDR3 protein: CASSLRLAQYNEQFF
V gene: TRBV5-5
D gene: TRBD2
J gene: TRBJ2-1

CDR3 protein: CASREQLGDEKLFF
V gene: TRBV19
D gene: .
J gene: TRBJ1-4